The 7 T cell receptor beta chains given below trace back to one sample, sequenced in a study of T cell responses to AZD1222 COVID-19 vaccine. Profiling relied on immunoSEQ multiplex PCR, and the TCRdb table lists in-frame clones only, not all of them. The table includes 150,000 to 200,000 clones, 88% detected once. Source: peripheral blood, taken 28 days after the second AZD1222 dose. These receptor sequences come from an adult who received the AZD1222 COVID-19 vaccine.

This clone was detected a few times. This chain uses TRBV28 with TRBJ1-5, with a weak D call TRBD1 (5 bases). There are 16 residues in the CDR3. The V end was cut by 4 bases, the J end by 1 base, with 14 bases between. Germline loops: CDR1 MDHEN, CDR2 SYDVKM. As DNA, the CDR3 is TGTGCCAGCAGTTATCCCACCGACAGCAGCAATCAGCCCCAGCATTTT. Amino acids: CASSYPTDSSNQPQHF.

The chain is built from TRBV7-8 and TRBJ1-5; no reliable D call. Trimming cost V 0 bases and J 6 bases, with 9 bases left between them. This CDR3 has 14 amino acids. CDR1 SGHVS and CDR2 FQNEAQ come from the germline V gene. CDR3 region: CASSLALLGQPQHF. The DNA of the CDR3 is TGTGCCAGCAGCTTAGCCCTCCTAGGTCAGCCCCAGCATTTT.

CDR3 amino acids: CASSSGPDHEQYF. The CDR3 DNA is TGTGCCAGCAGTTCCGGGCCGGACCACGAGCAGTACTTC. This sequence joins TRBV12-3 or TRBV12-4 and TRBJ2-7; D remains unclear. V was pared by 4 bases and J by 5 bases, with 12 bases between. The CDR3 extends over 13 amino acids.

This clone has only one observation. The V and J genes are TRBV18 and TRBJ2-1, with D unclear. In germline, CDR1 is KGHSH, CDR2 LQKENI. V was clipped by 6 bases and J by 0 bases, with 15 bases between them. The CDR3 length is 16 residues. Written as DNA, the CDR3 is TGTGCCAGCTCTCAGGCGGTGCCGACCTCCTACAATGAGCAGTTCTTC. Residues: CASSQAVPTSYNEQFF.

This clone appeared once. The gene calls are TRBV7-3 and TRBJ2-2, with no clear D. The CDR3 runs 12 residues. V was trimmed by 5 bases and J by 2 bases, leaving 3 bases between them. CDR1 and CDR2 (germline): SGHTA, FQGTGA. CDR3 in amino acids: CASSVNTGELFF. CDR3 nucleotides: TGTGCCAGCAGCGTCAACACCGGGGAGCTGTTTTTT.

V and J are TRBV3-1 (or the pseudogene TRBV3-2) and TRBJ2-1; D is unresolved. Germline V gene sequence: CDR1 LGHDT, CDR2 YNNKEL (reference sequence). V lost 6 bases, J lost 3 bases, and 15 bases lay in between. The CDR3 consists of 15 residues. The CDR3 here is CASRTHQRIYNEQFF. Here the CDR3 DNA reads TGTGCCAGCAGGACCCACCAGAGAATCTACAATGAGCAGTTCTTC.

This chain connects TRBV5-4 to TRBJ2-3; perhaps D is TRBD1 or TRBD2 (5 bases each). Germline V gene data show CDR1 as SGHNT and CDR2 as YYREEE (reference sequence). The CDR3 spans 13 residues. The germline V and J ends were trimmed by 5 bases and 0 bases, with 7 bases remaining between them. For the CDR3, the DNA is TGTGCCAGCAGTCGGGACAGCACAGATACGCAGTATTTT. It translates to CASSRDSTDTQYF.